This passage covers 21 T cell receptor beta chains from one sample sequenced in a study of post-analysis software for immune sequencing data. Their antigens are not known. cDNA libraries of TCR beta carried unique molecular identifiers. TCRdb recomputed calls from the PCR reads with MiXCR, one row per CDR3 protein. The sample lists hundreds of thousands of distinct CDR3 sequences, 25% to 30% seen once, with 0.56% in the top ten. Whole-study results and caveats: In patients, TRBV5-6, TRBV5-1 and TRBV20-1 belonged to roughly five TRBV segments found more frequently than in controls.

The sequencing sample was made of blood. All receptors come from a girl aged 5 to 17 with multiple sclerosis.

This clonotype has a handful of counts. This chain connects TRBV6-5 to TRBJ1-1, with a possible D match to TRBD1 (5 bases). The CDR3 is 15 residues long. Trimming stripped 0 bases from V and 9 bases from J, with 17 bases between. The germline gives CDR1 MNHEY, CDR2 SVGAGI. CDR3 bases: TGTGCCAGCAGTTACTCGACAGCGGTCTCAGGTAAAGCTTTCTTT. This sequence encodes CASSYSTAVSGKAFF.

The chain employs TRBV20-1 and TRBJ2-5; the D call may be TRBD1 or TRBD2 (5 bases each). Trimming took 4 bases from V and 5 from J, leaving 20 bases between them. The V gene's germline CDR1 is DFQATT and CDR2 SNEGSKA (reference sequence). CDR3 length: 15 amino acids. The CDR3 here is CSANTYGAGVETQYF. In nucleotides, the CDR3 is TGCAGTGCTAATACCTACGGGGCAGGAGTTGAGACCCAGTACTTC.

The J gene is TRBJ1-2, the V gene TRBV14; the D gene is possibly TRBD1 (5 bases). The germline V gene encodes CDR1 SGHDN and CDR2 FVKESK. V lost 3 bases, J lost 2 bases, and 19 bases lay in between. CDR3 length: 17 amino acids. CDR3 bases: TGTGCCAGCAGCCACAGCCGGGACCCCCTTGGGAACTATGGCTACACCTTC. This sequence encodes CASSHSRDPLGNYGYTF.

V gene TRBV6-5 combines with J gene TRBJ1-1; a weak D match, TRBD1 (5 bases). V was shortened by 11 bases and J by 6 bases, with 16 bases between the two germline ends. Germline values: CDR1 MNHEY, CDR2 SVGAGI. The CDR3 contains 12 residues. The CDR3 DNA follows: TGTGCCGGCAACCCCAGGGACGCTGAAGCTTTCTTT. Translating gives CAGNPRDAEAFF.

The chain is built from TRBV29-1 and TRBJ2-5, with TRBD1 as a possible D gene (5 bases). The CDR3 totals 13 residues. Trimming removed 6 bases at V and 5 bases at J, with 16 bases between. Germline V lookup: CDR1 SQVTM, CDR2 ANQGSEA. CDR3 amino acids: CSVTTRGMETQYF. The CDR3 DNA reads TGCAGCGTAACAACAAGGGGAATGGAGACCCAGTACTTC.

This clonotype has just a few counts. The CDR3 nucleotides are TGTGCCAGCAGCTTAGCTAAGGTCGGGGCTGAAGCTTTCTTT. It translates to CASSLAKVGAEAFF. The chain is built from TRBV7-9 and TRBJ1-1, with unresolved D. Per the germline V gene, CDR1 is SEHNR and CDR2 is FQNEAQ (reference sequence). The CDR3 is 14 residues long. The V and J ends lost 0 bases and 6 bases respectively, with 11 bases between them.

This clonotype has more than one count but fewer than ten. The J gene is TRBJ1-1, the V gene TRBV6-5, with TRBD1 matching over 7 bases. This CDR3 region has 15 residues. Germline V lookup: CDR1 MNHEY, CDR2 SVGAGI. V shed 0 bases, J shed 2 bases, and the junction held 3 bases outside the gene matches. The CDR3 DNA sequence: TGTGCCAGCAGTTACTCGACAGGGAGTAACACTGAAGCTTTCTTT. Translation: CASSYSTGSNTEAFF.

The rearrangement links TRBV20-1 to TRBJ1-1; D possibly corresponds to TRBD1 (6 bases). Trimming left V 4 bases short and J 1 base short, with 16 bases between. Germline CDR1 DFQATT, CDR2 SNEGSKA (reference sequence). This CDR3 is 15 amino acids long. Written as DNA, the CDR3 is TGCAGTGCTATAGAGAGGGGGTACTGGAACACTGAAGCTTTCTTT. The encoded protein is CSAIERGYWNTEAFF.

This rearrangement joins TRBV5-1 to TRBJ2-7; a possible D gene is TRBD1 (6 bases). Matching the DNA end better, TRBJ2-5 makes the J call doubtful. Germline-derived CDR1 and CDR2 are SGHRS and YFSETQ. The CDR3 spans 15 residues. The CDR3 spells CASSLDRAYSETQYF. CDR3 sequence (DNA): TGCGCCAGCAGCTTGGACAGGGCTTATTCGGAGACCCAGTACTTC.

This clonotype was counted between two and nine times. This chain links TRBV10-3 with TRBJ1-2; tentative D call: TRBD1 (5 bases). This CDR3 comprises 14 residues. The germline V gene has CDR1 ENHRY and CDR2 SYGVKD. Trimming took off 4 bases at V and 8 bases at J, with 17 bases between the two ends. CDR3 DNA: TGTGCCATCAGTGTGGAGAGCCCAGGGTGGGGCTACACCTTC. Protein: CAISVESPGWGYTF.

The chain couples TRBV20-1 to TRBJ2-7; TRBD2 matches 7 bases. This CDR3 spans 14 amino acids. Germline CDR1 DFQATT, CDR2 SNEGSKA (reference sequence). In nucleotides, the CDR3 is TGCAGGGGCTTGGGTGCGGGAGCCGGCTACGAGCAGTACTTC. Its protein product is CRGLGAGAGYEQYF.

V is TRBV6-2 or TRBV6-3 and J is TRBJ2-1; 10 bases agree with TRBD2. Germline CDR1 and CDR2: MNHEY and SVGEGT. V shed 9 bases and J 6 bases; nucleotides not matched to a gene: 11. This CDR3 spans 15 amino acids. CDR3: CASYGLAGVPNEQFF. The CDR3 DNA reads as TGTGCCAGTTACGGGCTAGCGGGAGTTCCCAATGAGCAGTTCTTC.

This clonotype was seen a few times. The chain carries TRBV20-1 and TRBJ1-2, with no clear D. Trimming took 4 bases from V and 3 from J, leaving 9 bases between them. The CDR3 consists of 12 residues. Per germline, CDR1 DFQATT and CDR2 SNEGSKA (reference sequence). The CDR3 coding sequence is TGCAGTGCTAATTACGGGGACTATGGCTACACCTTC. It encodes CSANYGDYGYTF.

This clonotype was detected ten times or more. The CDR3 protein is CASRPNTGAPNEQFF. In DNA, the CDR3 is TGCGCCAGCAGACCGAATACAGGGGCCCCCAATGAGCAGTTCTTC. The chain has TRBV5-1 and TRBJ2-1; 7 bases match TRBD1. V shed 5 bases and J 6 bases; nucleotides not matched to a gene: 11. The CDR3 runs 15 residues. The germline CDR1 and CDR2 sequences are SGHRS and YFSETQ. The full variable domain, with the rest looked up from reference TRBV5-1 and TRBJ2-1, is KAGVTQTPRYLIKTRGQQVTLSCSPISGHRSVSWYQQTPGQGLQFLFEYFSETQRNKGNFPGRFSGRQFSNSRSEMNVSTLELGDSALYLCASRPNTGAPNEQFFGPGTRLTVL.

Concerning this clonotype itself: It may be a read error: a sequence one base away is much more abundant. V is TRBV28 and J is TRBJ2-7; the match to TRBD2 covers 10 bases. Per germline, CDR1 MDHEN and CDR2 SYDVKM. The CDR3 contains 14 residues. CDR3 DNA: TGTGCCAGCAGGGTAGCGGGAGGTCGGTACGGGCAGTACTTC. This codes for CASRVAGGRYGQYF.

This clonotype appeared a few times. The CDR3 sequence is CASRASGVTARPQHF. CDR3 coding DNA: TGTGCCAGCAGAGCCTCAGGCGTCACCGCACGGCCCCAGCATTTT. The V gene is TRBV6-1, the J gene TRBJ1-5; D is uncertain. Trimming took 6 bases from V and 9 from J, leaving 21 bases between them. Looked up from germline, CDR1 is MNHNS and CDR2 is SASEGT. The CDR3 contains 15 residues.

The sample holds one count of this clonotype. This chain links TRBV5-1 with TRBJ2-6; perhaps TRBD1 as D (6 bases). This CDR3 contains 18 residues. Germline assignment: CDR1 SGHRS and CDR2 YFSETQ. V gave up 2 bases and J gave up 7 bases, with 22 bases separating them. CDR3 residues: CASSLRWLGGEAANVLTF. CDR3 bases: TGCGCCAGCAGCTTAAGGTGGTTAGGGGGAGAAGCAGCCAACGTCCTGACTTTC.

This clonotype was counted only a few times. The V call is TRBV29-1, the J call TRBJ2-1; D may match TRBD1 or TRBD2 (6 bases each). The CDR3 sequence is 13 residues long. CDR1 and CDR2 (germline): SQVTM, ANQGSEA. Trimming took 7 bases from V and 5 from J, leaving 15 bases between them. Here the CDR3 DNA reads TGCAGCGGTGGGGGCGGGGAGAACAATGAGCAGTTCTTC. It specifies CSGGGGENNEQFF.

This clonotype was counted a few times. V usage is TRBV28 and J usage is TRBJ2-1; weak D call: TRBD1 (5 bases). The ends were cut back, 3 bases at V and 7 bases at J, with 22 bases in the middle. The CDR3 covers 17 residues. Germline CDR1 is MDHEN and CDR2 is SYDVKM. For the CDR3, the DNA is TGTGCCAGCAGTTTGACCCCCGTGGTGGGGCGGACGAATGAGCAGTTCTTC. Translated: CASSLTPVVGRTNEQFF. Based on the CDR3 plus reference TRBV28 and TRBJ2-1, the full variable domain is DVKVTQSSRYLVKRTGEKVFLECVQDMDHENMFWYRQDPGLGLRLIYFSYDVKMKEKGDIPEGYSVSREKKERFSLILESASTNQTSMYLCASSLTPVVGRTNEQFFGPGTRLTVL.

Only a few counts were recorded for this clonotype. The chain couples TRBV21-1 to TRBJ1-5. TRBV21-1 is shown as a pseudogene. CDR3 length: 16 amino acids. The CDR3 here is CASSKGWRGLGQPQHF. Written as DNA, the CDR3 is TGTGCCAGCAGCAAAGGATGGCGTGGGTTGGGTCAGCCCCAGCATTTT.

This clonotype was counted a few times. V is TRBV20-1 and J is TRBJ1-5; TRBD1 is a possible D gene (5 bases). The CDR3 consists of 15 residues. Trimming stripped 2 bases from V and 4 bases from J, with 15 bases between. Germline V gene lookup returns CDR1 DFQATT and CDR2 SNEGSKA (reference sequence). The CDR3 DNA follows: TGCAGTGCTAGACGCCTTGGGGAGGGGAATCAGCCCCAGCATTTT. Its translation is CSARRLGEGNQPQHF.